Listed here are 30 T cell receptor beta chains from one sample, sequenced in a study of cytomegalovirus exposure and HLA in healthy donors. The PCR ran on 60 Vbeta and 13 Jbeta primers. Repertoires were generated with immunoSEQ multiplex PCR, while TCRdb's copy carries only in-frame clones and drops some. In all, the sample yields roughly 120,000 clones. Sequencing was carried out using PBMCs. The receptors stem from a man aged 25-40 years in good health and CMV-seronegative.

This chain connects TRBV7-2 to TRBJ2-4; no definite D call. CDR3 length: 14 residues. Per germline, CDR1 SGHTA and CDR2 FQGNSA. The germline V and J ends were trimmed by 5 bases and 6 bases, with 14 bases remaining between them. CDR3 in amino acids: CASSRRLGANIQYF. CDR3 coding DNA: TGTGCCAGCAGCCGACGGCTGGGCGCAAACATTCAGTACTTC.

This chain joins TRBV5-1 and TRBJ2-5; 15 bases agree with TRBD2. Germline V gene data show CDR1 as SGHRS and CDR2 as YFSETQ. The CDR3 totals 17 residues. The V gene end was trimmed by 2 bases and the J gene end by 5 bases; junction bases not matched to a gene: 7. The CDR3 reads CASSLGLAGGPGETQYF. The CDR3 DNA follows: TGCGCCAGCAGCTTAGGACTAGCGGGGGGGCCGGGGGAGACCCAGTACTTC. Combining the CDR3 with reference TRBV5-1 and TRBJ2-5 gives the whole variable domain KAGVTQTPRYLIKTRGQQVTLSCSPISGHRSVSWYQQTPGQGLQFLFEYFSETQRNKGNFPGRFSGRQFSNSRSEMNVSTLELGDSALYLCASSLGLAGGPGETQYFGPGTRLLVL.

J is TRBJ1-3 and V is TRBV2; D is unclear. Trimming shortened V by 6 bases and J by 3 bases, and 15 bases separated the two germline ends. The CDR3 contains 15 residues. CDR1 SNHLY and CDR2 FYNNEI come from the germline V gene. CDR3: CASSPTPRSGNTIYF. CDR3 DNA sequence: TGTGCCAGCAGCCCGACCCCGAGGAGTGGAAACACCATATATTTT.

The V and J genes are TRBV6-1 and TRBJ2-7; TRBD1 is a possible D gene (5 bases). V lost 2 bases and J 3 bases, leaving 8 bases between the germline ends. The CDR3 totals 13 residues. Germline loops: CDR1 MNHNS, CDR2 SASEGT. The CDR3 here is CASSESDSYEQYF. The CDR3 nucleotides read TGTGCCAGCAGTGAATCAGACAGCTACGAGCAGTACTTC.

The rearrangement uses TRBV5-4 and TRBJ1-1; 7 bases align to TRBD1. The germline CDR1 and CDR2 sequences are SGHNT and YYREEE (reference sequence). Trimming cost V 1 base and J 1 base; bases outside gene matches: 7. The CDR3 runs to 16 residues. CDR3 sequence reads: CASSLKYGTANTEAFF. Here the CDR3 DNA reads TGTGCCAGCAGCTTGAAATACGGGACAGCGAACACTGAAGCTTTCTTT.

This rearrangement joins TRBV6-5 to TRBJ2-5; D not resolved. From germline, CDR1 is MNHEY and CDR2 SVGAGI. Trimming took off 3 bases at V and 5 bases at J, with 4 bases between the two ends. The CDR3 runs 11 residues. The CDR3: CASSYSETQYF. The CDR3 DNA reads TGTGCCAGCAGTTATTCGGAGACCCAGTACTTC.

The V and J genes are TRBV7-2 and TRBJ2-5; 8 positions match TRBD2. The CDR3 has 16 residues. Germline V gives CDR1 SGHTA, CDR2 FQGNSA. The trim removed 5 bases at V and 4 bases at J, leaving 12 bases unmatched. Here the CDR3 reads CASSDRTRGGRETQYF. The CDR3 DNA is TGTGCCAGCAGCGACAGAACCCGGGGGGGCCGAGAGACCCAGTACTTC. Full variable domain (rest looked up from reference TRBV7-2 and TRBJ2-5): GAGVSQSPSNKVTEKGKDVELRCDPISGHTALYWYRQSLGQGLEFLIYFQGNSAPDKSGLPSDRFSAERTGGSVSTLTIQRTQQEDSAVYLCASSDRTRGGRETQYFGPGTRLLVL.

The chain employs TRBV7-3 and TRBJ1-1, with 7 bases fitting TRBD1. The germline gives CDR1 SGHTA, CDR2 FQGTGA. The CDR3 runs 13 residues. V shed 6 bases, J shed 1 base, and the junction held 2 bases outside the gene matches. Written as DNA, the CDR3 is TGTGCCAGCAGTTACAGGGGGAACACTGAAGCTTTCTTT. Residues: CASSYRGNTEAFF.

The rearrangement links TRBV19 to TRBJ2-5; TRBD1 matches at 7 bases. Unmatched junction bases numbered 8, after V lost 10 bases and J lost 0 bases. The germline CDR1 and CDR2 sequences are LNHDA and SQIVND (reference sequence). The CDR3 runs 14 residues. DNA for the CDR3: TGTGCCACTAGGACAGGATCGAACCAAGAGACCCAGTACTTC. This sequence encodes CATRTGSNQETQYF.

The chain links TRBV4-2 to TRBJ2-2, with 7 positions matching TRBD1. V lost 1 base, J lost 4 bases, and 6 bases stayed unmatched. This CDR3 comprises 16 residues. Germline V CDR1 and CDR2: LGHNA, YNFKEQ. In nucleotides, the CDR3 is TGTGCCAGCAGCCAAGGCACCGGGACAGCCACCGGGGAGCTGTTTTTT. Its translation: CASSQGTGTATGELFF.

The rearrangement joins TRBV2 to TRBJ2-5; tentatively, D is TRBD1 (5 bases). Germline V gene data show CDR1 as SNHLY and CDR2 as FYNNEI. V was clipped by 6 bases and J by 4 bases, with 18 bases between them. The CDR3 length is 15 residues. The CDR3 spells CASSLSGALGETQYF. In DNA form, the CDR3 reads TGTGCCAGCAGCCTCTCTGGGGCTCTCGGAGAGACCCAGTACTTC. Filled out from reference TRBV2 and TRBJ2-5, the complete variable domain reads EPEVTQTPSHQVTQMGQEVILRCVPISNHLYFYWYRQILGQKVEFLVSFYNNEISEKSEIFDDQFSVERPDGSNFTLKIRSTKLEDSAMYFCASSLSGALGETQYFGPGTRLLVL.

This rearrangement joins TRBV7-9 to TRBJ2-7; weak D call: TRBD1 (6 bases). V was shortened by 6 bases and J by 9 bases, with 15 bases between the two germline ends. The germline gives CDR1 SEHNR, CDR2 FQNEAQ (reference sequence). The CDR3 runs 12 residues. The CDR3 coding sequence is TGTGCCAGCAGTCCGGACAGTTACAGGCAGTACTTC. Translated, it gives CASSPDSYRQYF.

The chain couples TRBV7-6 to TRBJ1-2; TRBD1 agrees at 10 bases. V dropped 4 bases and J dropped 0; count of bases not matched to a gene: 11. This CDR3 is 18 amino acids long. From germline, CDR1 is SGHVS and CDR2 FNYEAQ. The CDR3 loop reads CASSSTVGQGSSNYGYTF. DNA of the CDR3: TGTGCCAGCAGCTCAACTGTGGGACAGGGGTCATCTAACTATGGCTACACCTTC.

The V gene is TRBV29-1, the J gene TRBJ2-1; TRBD2 aligns across 7 bases. Trimming took 7 bases from V and 3 from J; bases not matched to a gene: 6. Per germline, CDR1 SQVTM and CDR2 ANQGSEA. The CDR3 is 13 amino acids. CDR3 DNA: TGCAGCGCGCGGGGGTATCTCTACAATGAGCAGTTCTTC. It is translated as CSARGYLYNEQFF.

This chain joins TRBV5-1 and TRBJ1-2; TRBD1 matches 11 bases. The CDR3 totals 14 residues. After removal of 5 bases from V and 6 bases from J, the junction contained 6 bases not matched to a gene. Germline values: CDR1 SGHRS, CDR2 YFSETQ. This chain's CDR3 is CASRPGTGGDGYTF. CDR3 nucleotides: TGCGCCAGCAGACCCGGGACAGGGGGGGATGGCTACACCTTC.

This sequence joins TRBV18 and TRBJ1-2; D is unclear. The CDR3 contains 15 residues. The germline gives CDR1 KGHSH, CDR2 LQKENI. Trimming took 6 bases from V and 0 from J, leaving 14 bases between them. The CDR3 DNA reads TGTGCCAGCTCGCGCGAAGGCGGAGCTAACTATGGCTACACCTTC. Translation gives CASSREGGANYGYTF.

J is TRBJ2-3 and V is TRBV18; 11 bases match TRBD1. The CDR3 runs to 16 residues. Germline V CDR1 and CDR2: KGHSH, LQKENI. The V segment lost 2 bases and the J segment 5 bases; nucleotides outside the gene matches: 6. CDR3 coding DNA: TGTGCCAGCTCACCAAACTGGGACAGGGGGATAGATACGCAGTATTTT. This encodes CASSPNWDRGIDTQYF.

The genes are TRBV6-5 and TRBJ2-3; TRBD1 is a possible D gene (6 bases). The V end lost 5 bases, the J end lost 2 bases, and 14 bases lay between the germline ends. Germline CDR1 reads MNHEY; CDR2 reads SVGAGI. The CDR3 has 15 residues. The CDR3 is CASSQATGYTDTQYF. The CDR3 DNA sequence: TGTGCCAGCAGTCAGGCCACAGGGTACACAGATACGCAGTATTTT.

The chain carries TRBV27 and TRBJ2-7; 10 nucleotides align to TRBD1. CDR3 length equals 17 residues. CDR1 is MNHEY and CDR2 is SMNVEV in the germline V gene (reference sequence). V was clipped by 4 bases and J by 1 base; unmatched bases: 10. The CDR3 DNA reads as TGTGCCAGCAGTTCACCTTATGGGGGACAGGGGTCCTACGAGCAGTACTTC. Amino acid sequence: CASSSPYGGQGSYEQYF.

The V and J genes are TRBV7-2 and TRBJ2-5; D might be TRBD1 (5 bases). Germline-derived CDR1 and CDR2 are SGHTA and FQGNSA. The ends were cut back, 0 bases at V and 2 bases at J, with 7 bases in the middle. The CDR3 runs to 14 residues. The CDR3 DNA sequence: TGTGCCAGCAGCTTAGCGACAGTTCAAGAGACCCAGTACTTC. This sequence encodes CASSLATVQETQYF.

The J gene is TRBJ1-5, the V gene TRBV4-3, with D possibly TRBD1 on 5 matching bases. Trimming pared 3 bases from V and 4 bases from J, leaving 10 bases between. Germline assignment: CDR1 LGHNA and CDR2 YSLEER. CDR3 size: 14 residues. The CDR3 DNA reads as TGCGCCAGCAGCCAGGAGGAGGGGAATCAGCCCCAGCATTTT. It codes for CASSQEEGNQPQHF.

The rearrangement joins TRBV7-9 to TRBJ1-2, with 9 positions matching TRBD1. V lost 5 bases, J lost 0 bases, and 7 bases stayed unmatched. Germline values: CDR1 SEHNR, CDR2 FQNEAQ (reference sequence). The length of the CDR3 is 16 residues. The CDR3 nucleotides read TGTGCCAGCAGCGAGGGACAGGGAGTTGCTAACTATGGCTACACCTTC. Residues: CASSEGQGVANYGYTF. Supplemented by reference TRBV7-9 and TRBJ1-2, the full variable domain reads DTGVSQNPRHKITKRGQNVTFRCDPISEHNRLYWYRQTLGQGPEFLTYFQNEAQLEKSRLLSDRFSAERPKGSFSTLEIQRTEQGDSAMYLCASSEGQGVANYGYTFGSGTRLTVV.

The chain employs TRBV27 and TRBJ1-1; 9 bases line up with TRBD1. Per the germline V gene, CDR1 is MNHEY and CDR2 is SMNVEV (reference sequence). This CDR3 has 17 amino acids. J was trimmed by 0 bases and V by 6 bases; bases with no gene match: 11. CDR3 nucleotides: TGTGCCAGCAGCCCCGGGACAGGGAAGATTATGAACACTGAAGCTTTCTTT. It is translated as CASSPGTGKIMNTEAFF.

This chain links TRBV27 with TRBJ2-7, with 10 bases aligning to TRBD2. The CDR3 length is 16 residues. Losses at the gene ends were 6 bases for V and 4 bases for J; bases not matched to a gene: 12. Germline V lookup: CDR1 MNHEY, CDR2 SMNVEV (reference sequence). DNA for the CDR3: TGTGCCAGCAGCCGTATTAGCGGGGGGCTAAATTACGAGCAGTACTTC. Protein product: CASSRISGGLNYEQYF.

The V gene is TRBV9, the J gene TRBJ2-2; 10 bases agree with TRBD2. Germline CDR1 is SGDLS and CDR2 is YYNGEE. V lost 3 bases to trimming and J lost 3 bases; unmatched junction nucleotides: 5. CDR3 length: 16 residues. CDR3 in amino acids: CASSEGTSVYTGELFF. CDR3 coding DNA: TGTGCCAGCAGCGAGGGGACTAGCGTCTACACCGGGGAGCTGTTTTTT.

J is TRBJ2-6 and V is TRBV4-3; possibly TRBD1 for D (5 bases). V dropped 2 bases and J dropped 0 bases, with 5 bases sitting between them. Germline lookup yields CDR1 LGHNA and CDR2 YSLEER. This CDR3 is built from 15 residues. CDR3 sequence: CASSQQGSGANVLTF. In DNA form, the CDR3 reads TGCGCCAGCAGCCAACAGGGCTCTGGGGCCAACGTCCTGACTTTC.

The rearrangement uses TRBV27 and TRBJ2-2; D is possibly TRBD2 (6 bases). The CDR3 is 16 amino acids. Trimming cost V 3 bases and J 2 bases, with 13 bases left between them. Germline V CDR1 and CDR2: MNHEY, SMNVEV (reference sequence). The DNA of the CDR3 is TGTGCCAGCAGTTTGGGACTGGGGCGAAACACCGGGGAGCTGTTTTTT. Protein sequence: CASSLGLGRNTGELFF.

The rearrangement uses TRBV12-5 and TRBJ2-3; 13 nucleotides match TRBD2. The CDR3 is 16 residues long. Germline V gene sequence: CDR1 LGHNT, CDR2 FRNRAP. With V trimmed by 4 bases and J by 2 bases, 3 bases remained unmatched. CDR3 amino acids: CASGSGLAGDTDTQYF. The CDR3 DNA follows: TGTGCTAGTGGTTCCGGACTAGCGGGGGACACAGATACGCAGTATTTT.

The chain has TRBV5-1 and TRBJ2-3; 7 nucleotides match TRBD2. Germline assignment: CDR1 SGHRS and CDR2 YFSETQ. This CDR3 comprises 16 residues. After removal of 3 bases from V and 4 bases from J, the junction contained 11 bases not matched to a gene. The CDR3 nucleotides read TGCGCCAGCAGCTCGATCAACGGCGCGGGGGCAGATACGCAGTATTTT. Translating it yields CASSSINGAGADTQYF.

The chain is built from TRBV7-3 and TRBJ2-5; D is uncertain. The length of the CDR3 is 13 residues. V lost 2 bases to trimming and J lost 0 bases, with 4 bases between them. CDR1 and CDR2 from the germline V gene are SGHTA and FQGTGA. For the CDR3, the DNA is TGTGCCAGCAGCTTAGCAGACCAAGAGACCCAGTACTTC. Its translation is CASSLADQETQYF.